Each of the 8 T cell receptor delta chains below was sequenced from the same sample in a study of gamma delta lymphoproliferative disorders and STAT genes. TCRdb re-analyzed the multiplex PCR reads via CATT. The table shows about 3,400 delta-chain clones, with around 1.1% occurring only once. The receptor sequences were amplified from genomic DNA of peripheral blood mononuclear cells. Sequencing was performed on blood. The receptors shown here come from a human donor in good health.

This clone was seen a few times. A far larger clone is off by one base, so a read error is likely. The sample contains more than one DNA sequence encoding this CDR3. CDR3 sequence: CACDTVLGDKSSWDTRQMFF. For the CDR3, the DNA is TGTGCCTGTGACACCGTACTGGGGGACAAGAGTTCCTGGGACACCCGACAGATGTTTTTC. The gene calls are TRDV2 and TRDJ3; 9 positions match TRDD3. V lost 0 bases to trimming and J lost 1 base; unmatched junction nucleotides: 9. The V gene's germline CDR1 is GEAIGNYY and CDR2 EKD. CDR3 length: 20 residues.

Concerning this clone itself: A read error likely explains why the TCRdb protein, taken from a much larger clone, differs from this DNA's translation at residue 4; the protein shown is translated from the DNA. The chain uses TRAV29/DV5 and TRDJ1; 7 bases fit TRDD3. This CDR3 comprises 14 residues. Germline V lookup: CDR1 NSMFDY, CDR2 ISSIKDK. DNA of the CDR3: TGTGCTCTCTTTGCTGGGGGGCCGTTCGATAAACTCATCTTT. It translates to CALFAGGPFDKLIF.

This clone came up a few times. The gene calls are TRDV2 and TRDJ1, with 12 bases that match TRDD3. Germline V gene lookup returns CDR1 GEAIGNYY and CDR2 EKD. The CDR3 runs to 20 residues. V lost 0 bases, J lost 1 base, and 14 bases stayed unmatched. In DNA, the CDR3 is TGTGCCTGTGACACCGTACTGGGGGATACTGTCGTTGAGGGCACCGATAAACTCATCTTT. Its protein product is CACDTVLGDTVVEGTDKLIF.

To note about this clone: A far larger clone is off by one base, so a read error is likely. The sample has other DNA sequences that encode this CDR3 too. The gene calls are TRDV2 and TRDJ1; unclear D gene. CDR1 is GEAIGNYY, CDR2 EKD, per germline. CDR3 length: 15 residues. Trimming removed 1 base at V and 1 base at J, with 12 bases between. CDR3 residues: CACDTVGWATDKLIF. As DNA, the CDR3 is TGTGCCTGTGACACGGTTGGGTGGGCCACCGATAAACTCATCTTT.

This clone was observed a handful of times. The gene calls are TRDV2 and TRDJ1, with TRDD3 identical over 13 bases. J gave up 0 bases and V 2 bases, and 11 bases lay outside the gene matches. There are 19 residues in the CDR3. Germline V lookup: CDR1 GEAIGNYY, CDR2 EKD. The CDR3 sequence: CACDNPILGDTGYTDKLIF. The CDR3 DNA sequence: TGTGCCTGTGACAACCCCATACTGGGGGATACGGGGTACACCGATAAACTCATCTTT.

This clone was seen only a few times. This chain joins TRDV2 and TRDJ3; 11 nucleotides align to TRDD3. The CDR3 spans 20 residues. Germline values: CDR1 GEAIGNYY, CDR2 EKD. With V trimmed by 3 bases and J by 2 bases, 11 bases remained unmatched. In nucleotides, the CDR3 is TGTGCCTGTGACTCAGTACTGGGGGATATAATCGCCTGGGACACCCGACAGATGTTTTTC. It specifies CACDSVLGDIIAWDTRQMFF.

Only a few counts were recorded for this clone. This likely came from a read error, as a far larger clone is one base away. The CDR3: CACDSLPGVLLGDTDYTGKLIF. DNA of the CDR3: TGTGCCTGTGACTCCCTTCCCGGGGTTTTACTGGGGGATACGGACTACACCGGTAAACTCATCTTT. The rearrangement links TRDV2 to TRDJ1, with 13 bases aligning to TRDD3. CDR3 length: 22 residues. From germline, CDR1 is GEAIGNYY and CDR2 EKD.

This clone was observed a handful of times. With a far larger clone one base away, a read error is the likely cause. Other DNA sequences in this sample translate to the same CDR3. The chain has TRDV1 and TRDJ1; either TRDD2 or TRDD3 may supply D (6 bases each). CDR1 TSWWSYY and CDR2 QGS come from the germline V gene. The CDR3 loop spans 15 amino acids. CDR3 protein: CALGDHFLESDKLIF. The CDR3 DNA reads TGCGCTCTTGGGGATCATTTCCTAGAGAGCGATAAACTCATCTTT.